This T cell receptor beta chain was identified during a study of beta chain features in type 1 diabetes. Of the isolated RNA, all was reverse transcribed, and so the sequenced material was expressed TCRB transcripts. TCRdb keeps only in-frame clones here, not all; method: immunoSEQ multiplex PCR. The table lists under 500,000 clones, approximately 28% of them singletons, with more than 0.055% in the top ten. Points from the study as a whole: When Type 1 diabetes patients were examined, their TCRB CDR3s proved moderately but significantly shorter in all four CD4+ subsets.

It was via CD45RO/CCR7/CD25/CD127/CD95/CD27 that CD4+ naive, central memory, regulatory and stem cell-like memory cells were sorted. Trimming removed 0 bases from V and 2 bases from J, with 13 bases in between. Germline V lookup: CDR1 LNHNV, CDR2 YYDKDF (reference sequence). CDR3 length equals 17 residues. About this clone: Its matching antigen is unknown.

Sequencing was done on a sample of naive CD4+ T cells from blood. The rearrangement uses TRBV15 and TRBJ2-2; tentatively, D is TRBD1 (5 bases). The source is a young man in good health. The CDR3 here is CATSRDLAQANTGELFF. The CDR3 DNA sequence: TGTGCCACCAGCAGAGATCTTGCACAGGCCAACACCGGGGAGCTGTTTTTT.